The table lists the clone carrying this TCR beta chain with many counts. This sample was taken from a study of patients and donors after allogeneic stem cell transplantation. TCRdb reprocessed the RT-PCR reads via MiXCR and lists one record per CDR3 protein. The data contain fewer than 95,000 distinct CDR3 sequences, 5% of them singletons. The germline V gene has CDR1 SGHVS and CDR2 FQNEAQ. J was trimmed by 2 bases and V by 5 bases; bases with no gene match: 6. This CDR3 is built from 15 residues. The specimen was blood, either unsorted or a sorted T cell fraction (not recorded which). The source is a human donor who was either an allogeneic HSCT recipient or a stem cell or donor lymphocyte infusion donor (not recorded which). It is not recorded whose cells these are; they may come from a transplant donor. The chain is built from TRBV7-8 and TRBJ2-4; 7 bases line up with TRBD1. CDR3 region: CASSPRDSSKNIQYF. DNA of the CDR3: TGTGCCAGCAGCCCTCGGGACAGTTCCAAAAACATTCAGTACTTC.